This T cell receptor (beta chain) derives from a study of shared clonotypes between healthy human individuals. On the study more broadly: Donors were a couple of women and a few men aged 18 to 49. Study-wide points: Several donors held roughly 5% of naive CD4 clonotypes in common. Despite large depth, sorted-subset datasets appeared incompletely sequenced.

Details on this clone: Antigen: not known.

Data came from immunoSEQ multiplex PCR; TCRdb stores just in-frame clones and leaves some out. The sample has 2 million to 3 million clones; around nine tenths are singletons. The sequence derives from a man aged 18 to 29 in good health. The source material was naive CD4+ T cells sorted from blood. Subset defined: CD45RA+ positively selected.

The CDR3 nucleotides are TGCGCCAGCAGCTTGGAGAGTAGCAAGCTCTTTAATGAGCAGTTCTTC. Translated, it gives CASSLESSKLFNEQFF. The chain couples TRBV5-1 to TRBJ2-1; D not resolved. The germline V and J ends were trimmed by 0 bases and 7 bases, with 17 bases remaining between them. Germline V gives CDR1 SGHRS, CDR2 YFSETQ. The CDR3 contains 16 residues.